The 15 T cell receptor beta chains below were found in one sample sequenced in a study of beta chain features in type 1 diabetes (dated by TCRdb to 2017 to 2018). Receptor amplification or capture employed the immunoSEQ multiplex PCR assay. The entire isolated RNA was reverse transcribed using the High Capacity cDNA Reverse Transcription Kit, and thus expressed TCRB transcripts were sequenced. Held by TCRdb, this immuneACCESS table contains in-frame sequences only and omits some clones. Under half of the omission traces to an unresolved V gene where checked; the cause of the rest is unknown. Counted in this sample were under 400,000 clones; about 14% of them appeared once. The top ten clones comprise over 5% of the sample. Sequencing input: central memory CD4+ T cells from blood. All receptors derive from a man aged 25-45 years in good health.

This clone was recorded many times. The CDR3 sequence: CASSARDTQYF. The CDR3 DNA is TGTGCCAGCAGCGCCCGGGATACGCAGTATTTT. The V gene is TRBV2, the J gene TRBJ2-3; no reliable D call. Germline V gene sequence: CDR1 SNHLY, CDR2 FYNNEI. V was cut by 6 bases and J by 6 bases, with 7 bases left in between. The CDR3 spans 11 residues. Filled out from reference TRBV2 and TRBJ2-3, the complete variable domain reads EPEVTQTPSHQVTQMGQEVILRCVPISNHLYFYWYRQILGQKVEFLVSFYNNEISEKSEIFDDQFSVERPDGSNFTLKIRSTKLEDSAMYFCASSARDTQYFGPGTRLTVL.

V usage is TRBV19 and J usage is TRBJ1-5, with D unresolved. This CDR3 comprises 13 residues. The V and J ends lost 1 base and 6 bases respectively, with 7 bases between them. Germline CDR1 and CDR2: LNHDA and SQIVND (reference sequence). The DNA of the CDR3 is TGTGCCAGTAGTATAGCCCTGTTTCAGCCCCAGCATTTT. The encoded protein is CASSIALFQPQHF. Full variable domain (outside the CDR3, taken from reference TRBV19 and TRBJ1-5): DGGITQSPKYLFRKEGQNVTLSCEQNLNHDAMYWYRQDPGQGLRLIYYSQIVNDFQKGDIAEGYSVSREKKESFPLTVTSAQKNPTAFYLCASSIALFQPQHFGDGTRLSIL.

This clone was observed a handful of times. The chain carries TRBV18 and TRBJ1-4; D ambiguous. Germline V CDR1 and CDR2: KGHSH, LQKENI. Trimming took 6 bases from V and 7 from J, leaving 12 bases between them. The CDR3 runs 13 residues. The CDR3, as DNA: TGTGCCAGCTCGCCCCGACGAGGTGAAAAACTGTTTTTT. Translated: CASSPRRGEKLFF.

V is TRBV7-2 and J is TRBJ2-2; 7 nucleotides match TRBD1. CDR1 and CDR2 (germline): SGHTA, FQGNSA. The CDR3 contains 14 residues. J lost 13 bases, V lost 5 bases, and 13 bases had no gene match. CDR3 DNA: TGTGCCAGCAGCGTAACCGGGACAGTAGGACGGCTGTTTTTT. It yields the protein CASSVTGTVGRLFF.

The chain is built from TRBV6-5 and TRBJ2-2, with a possible D match to TRBD2 (5 bases). Germline CDR1 is MNHEY and CDR2 is SVGAGI. This CDR3 has 16 residues. V was shortened by 3 bases and J by 5 bases, with 16 bases between the two germline ends. The CDR3 region is CASSYREGLGTGELFF. For the CDR3, the DNA is TGTGCCAGCAGTTATCGAGAGGGCCTTGGAACCGGGGAGCTGTTTTTT.

This clone came up a few times. The chain couples TRBV5-1 to TRBJ2-7; 9 positions agree with TRBD2. The CDR3 length is 15 residues. Looked up from germline, CDR1 is SGHRS and CDR2 is YFSETQ. V lost 0 bases and J lost 6; bases outside the gene matches: 7. This chain's CDR3 is CASSLGARGGAEQYF. DNA for the CDR3: TGCGCCAGCAGCTTGGGAGCGCGGGGGGGCGCCGAGCAGTACTTC.

This clone was seen a handful of times. The V and J genes are TRBV13 and TRBJ1-1; 7 nucleotides line up with TRBD1. The CDR3 contains 15 residues. The V segment lost 0 bases and the J segment 0 bases; nucleotides outside the gene matches: 1. The germline V gene encodes CDR1 PRHDT and CDR2 FYEKMQ (reference sequence). The CDR3: CASSLGGQMNTEAFF. Here the CDR3 DNA reads TGTGCCAGCAGCTTAGGGGGACAGATGAACACTGAAGCTTTCTTT.

This clone was picked up a small number of times. The chain uses TRBV19 and TRBJ1-2, with 9 nucleotides matching TRBD1. The length of the CDR3 is 14 residues. J was trimmed by 4 bases and V by 5 bases; bases with no gene match: 5. CDR1 and CDR2 from the germline V gene are LNHDA and SQIVND (reference sequence). DNA for the CDR3: TGTGCCAGTAGTCCCGGGGACAGGGCCTATGGCTACACCTTC. It encodes CASSPGDRAYGYTF.

This clone was seen a few times. It may be a read error: a sequence one base away is much more abundant. The chain is built from TRBV7-2 and TRBJ1-1, with 7 bases identical to TRBD1. The CDR3 is 13 residues long. Germline loops: CDR1 SGHTA, CDR2 FQGNSA. The ends lost 3 bases at V and 4 bases at J; junction bases unmatched: 2. The chain's CDR3 is CASSFAGGTEAFF. The CDR3, as DNA: TGTGCCAGCAGCTTTGCAGGGGGCACTGAAGCTTTCTTT.

This clone was observed many times. V usage is TRBV15 and J usage is TRBJ1-1, with D unresolved. This CDR3 comprises 11 residues. Looked up from germline, CDR1 is LNHNV and CDR2 is YYDKDF (reference sequence). V lost 4 bases and J 7 bases, leaving 7 bases between the germline ends. CDR3 sequence reads: CATSNRVEAFF. CDR3 bases: TGTGCCACCAGCAATCGGGTTGAAGCTTTCTTT.

This clone was counted only a few times. A read error may account for a junction end that differs from germline. The V call is TRBV10-3, the J call TRBJ1-2; D is unclear. Germline CDR1 and CDR2: ENHRY and SYGVKD. The CDR3 length is 16 residues. The CDR3 nucleotides are TGTGCCAGCAGTTCCCGTGAGGCCTTGACGGACTATGGCTACACCTTC. Its protein product is CASSSREALTDYGYTF.

As concerns this clone: Because the CDR3 is missing its conserved closing phenylalanine or tryptophan, this is likely a read error. V gene TRBV15 combines with J gene TRBJ2-7, with no clear D. CDR1 LNHNV and CDR2 YYDKDF come from the germline V gene (reference sequence). The CDR3 contains 13 residues. Trimming stripped 1 base from V and 0 bases from J, with 4 bases between. The CDR3 is CATSRALSYEQYL. In DNA, the CDR3 is TGTGCCACCAGCAGAGCCCTCTCCTACGAGCAGTACCTC.

This clone was recorded a few times. The rearrangement links TRBV5-5 to TRBJ2-5; D remains ambiguous. V dropped 4 bases and J dropped 1 base, with 8 bases sitting between them. Germline-derived CDR1 and CDR2 are SGHKS and YYEKEE (reference sequence). The CDR3 is 13 amino acids. Written as DNA, the CDR3 is TGTGCCAGCAGCCACCCCACCCAAGAGACCCAGTACTTC. It codes for CASSHPTQETQYF.

The CDR3 region has the DNA TGCGCCAGCAGCCAAGATGGGACAGGGTCTAGCACAGATACGCAGTATTTT. This gives the protein CASSQDGTGSSTDTQYF. The chain combines TRBV4-1 with TRBJ2-3; 9 positions match TRBD1. The CDR3 runs to 17 residues. Trimming at V came to 0 bases and at J to 0 bases, leaving 4 bases not matched to a gene. CDR1 is MGHRA and CDR2 is YSYEKL in the germline V gene.

The chain carries TRBV19 and TRBJ2-3; D is undetermined. V was cut by 7 bases and J by 0 bases, with 17 bases left in between. The CDR3 has 16 amino acids. The germline CDR1 and CDR2 sequences are LNHDA and SQIVND (reference sequence). The CDR3 bases are TGTGCCAGTACCGCAGGAGCTTCCTCTAGCACAGATACGCAGTATTTT. Its protein is CASTAGASSSTDTQYF. Full variable domain (missing parts from reference TRBV19 and TRBJ2-3): DGGITQSPKYLFRKEGQNVTLSCEQNLNHDAMYWYRQDPGQGLRLIYYSQIVNDFQKGDIAEGYSVSREKKESFPLTVTSAQKNPTAFYLCASTAGASSSTDTQYFGPGTRLTVL.